A single TCR beta chain is shown here with its context. Antigen specificity is unknown. The sample is drawn from a study of cytomegalovirus exposure and HLA in healthy donors. Study results and caveats: Rarity marked most TCR sequences, yet some public TCRs occurred in many donors.

The study ran its PCR with 60 Vbeta and 13 Jbeta primers. The assay was immunoSEQ multiplex PCR, and TCRdb's table has in-frame clones only and misses some. The sample holds more than 95,000 clones; almost 80% are singletons and the top ten take around 6.1%. The CDR3 is made up of 16 amino acids. V lost 5 bases to trimming and J lost 0 bases; unmatched junction nucleotides: 6. Germline V gene data show CDR1 as SEHNR and CDR2 as FQNEAQ (reference sequence). Healthy bone marrow donors supplied every sample. V gene TRBV7-9 combines with J gene TRBJ2-5; the match to TRBD2 covers 10 bases. This TCR derives from a man in his 60s in good health and CMV-seropositive. The specimen was PBMCs. For the CDR3, the DNA is TGTGCCAGCAGCGAAGCTAGCGGGGGAAACCAAGAGACCCAGTACTTC. It codes for CASSEASGGNQETQYF.